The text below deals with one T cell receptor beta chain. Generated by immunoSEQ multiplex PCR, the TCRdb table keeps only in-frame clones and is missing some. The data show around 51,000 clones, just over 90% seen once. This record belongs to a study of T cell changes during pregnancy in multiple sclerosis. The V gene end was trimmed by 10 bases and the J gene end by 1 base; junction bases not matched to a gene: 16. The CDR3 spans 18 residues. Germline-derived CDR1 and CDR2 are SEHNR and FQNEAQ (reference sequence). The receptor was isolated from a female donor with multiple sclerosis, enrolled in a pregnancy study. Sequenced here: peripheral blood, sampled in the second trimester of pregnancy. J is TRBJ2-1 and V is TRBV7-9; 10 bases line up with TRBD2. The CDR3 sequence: CAIPRQREGLISYNEQFF. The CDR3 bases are TGTGCCATCCCTCGGCAGCGGGAGGGCCTAATATCCTACAATGAGCAGTTCTTC.